This TCR beta chain derives from a study of low-dose radiotherapy and immunotherapy resistance in tumors. The V gene end was trimmed by 6 bases and the J gene end by 5 bases; junction bases not matched to a gene: 3. CDR1 and CDR2 (germline): SQVTM, ANQGSEA. CDR3 length: 11 residues. Ipilimumab, nivolumab, aspirin, low-dose cyclophosphamide and low-dose radiotherapy were administered to donors. Both TCRalpha and TCRbeta chains were reverse transcribed with V-gene-specific primers. The TCRs were subjected to amplification over about 20 PCR cycles employing a constant-region primer in conjunction with a V-primer adapter. Amplification of the isolated mRNA used in vitro transcription. TCRdb re-called the reads with MiXCR, one entry per CDR3 protein. Of about 14,000 distinct CDR3 sequences listed, under 60% were seen once; the top ten hold 3.7%.

The chain joins TRBV29-1 to TRBJ2-5; 7 bases agree with TRBD1. The receptor was isolated from a human donor with advanced metastatic prostate, ovarian, gallbladder or colorectal cancer (not recorded which). This table probably holds off-target reads from a library built for another chain. The CDR3 nucleotides read TGCAGCGTGGGACAGAGGGAGACCCAGTACTTC. It is translated as CSVGQRETQYF.